Below, 2 T cell receptor beta chains from the same sample are listed, as sequenced in a study of Tregs in tolerant kidney transplant recipients. Mixed chimerism was transient after nonmyeloablative marrow transplants from related graft donors. TCRdb's copy holds only in-frame clones and misses some; the assay was immunoSEQ multiplex PCR. Of about 100,000 clones listed, over 85% are singletons. Sample: CD4+ T cells from blood (PBMCs), taken 12 months after the transplant. The source is a human patient who received a combined kidney and bone marrow transplant. Some T cells may originate from the graft donor.

The gene calls are TRBV6-6 and TRBJ1-2; 9 bases line up with TRBD1. Trimming took 7 bases from V and 4 from J; bases not matched to a gene: 7. The CDR3 length is 14 residues. In germline, CDR1 is MNHNY, CDR2 SVGAGI (reference sequence). CDR3 sequence (DNA): TGTGCCAGCACCATGGGGACAGGGAGCTATGGCTACACCTTC. Translated: CASTMGTGSYGYTF.

The chain carries TRBV7-2 and TRBJ1-2; the match to TRBD1 covers 7 bases. This CDR3 is 15 amino acids long. Germline V gene sequence: CDR1 SGHTA, CDR2 FQGNSA. Trimming removed 3 bases from V and 7 bases from J; junction bases left unmatched: 11. This CDR3 reads CASSFGDRALGGYTF. Written as DNA, the CDR3 is TGTGCCAGCAGCTTCGGTGACAGGGCTCTGGGTGGCTACACCTTC.